The sequence of this T cell receptor (beta chain) was determined in a study of early T cells in non-severe SARS-CoV-2 infection. Trimming stripped 4 bases from V and 4 bases from J, with 7 bases between. The germline CDR1 and CDR2 sequences are SGHAT and FQNNGV. This CDR3 comprises 12 residues. Unique molecular identifiers tagged individual cDNA molecules. One entry per CDR3 protein results from TCRdb running MiXCR on the 5' RACE reads. The repertoire includes about 28,000 distinct CDR3 sequences, 5.7% of them detected once, and almost 6% sits in the top ten. This clonotype is classed as medium-sized.

Sequencing was performed on whole blood. The clonotype comes from an adult who was a healthcare worker with PCR-confirmed SARS-CoV-2 infection or an uninfected control (not recorded which). This sequence joins TRBV11-2 and TRBJ1-2; D ambiguous. The DNA for the CDR3 is TGTGCCAGCAGCTCGGACGGCTATGGCTACACCTTC. Protein: CASSSDGYGYTF.